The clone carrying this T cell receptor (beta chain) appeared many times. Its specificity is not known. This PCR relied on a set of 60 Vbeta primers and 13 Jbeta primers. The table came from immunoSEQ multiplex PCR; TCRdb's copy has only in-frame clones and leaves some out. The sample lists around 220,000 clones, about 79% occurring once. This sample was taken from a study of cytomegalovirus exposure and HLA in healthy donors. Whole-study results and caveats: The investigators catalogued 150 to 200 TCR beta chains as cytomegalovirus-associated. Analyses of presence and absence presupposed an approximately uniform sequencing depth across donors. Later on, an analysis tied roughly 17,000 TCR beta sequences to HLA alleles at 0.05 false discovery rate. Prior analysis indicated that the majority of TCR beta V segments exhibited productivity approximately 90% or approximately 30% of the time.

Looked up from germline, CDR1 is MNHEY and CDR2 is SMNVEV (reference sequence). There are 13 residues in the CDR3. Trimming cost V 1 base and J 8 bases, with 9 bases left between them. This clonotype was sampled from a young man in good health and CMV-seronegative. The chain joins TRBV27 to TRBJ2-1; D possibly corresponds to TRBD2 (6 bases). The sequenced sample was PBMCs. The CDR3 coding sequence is TGTGCCAGCAGTTTATGGGCTAGCGATGAGCAGTTCTTC. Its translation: CASSLWASDEQFF.